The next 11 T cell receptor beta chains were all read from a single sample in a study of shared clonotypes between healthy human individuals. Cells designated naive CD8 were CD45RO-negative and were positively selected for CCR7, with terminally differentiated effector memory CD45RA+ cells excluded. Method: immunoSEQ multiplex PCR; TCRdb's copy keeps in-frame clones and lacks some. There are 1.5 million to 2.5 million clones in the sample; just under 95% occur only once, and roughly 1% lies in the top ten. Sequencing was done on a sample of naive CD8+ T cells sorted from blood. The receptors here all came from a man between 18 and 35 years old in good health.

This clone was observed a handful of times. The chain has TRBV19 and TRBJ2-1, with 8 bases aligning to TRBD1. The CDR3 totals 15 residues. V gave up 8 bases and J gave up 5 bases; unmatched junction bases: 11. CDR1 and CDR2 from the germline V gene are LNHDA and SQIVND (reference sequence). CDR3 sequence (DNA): TGTGCCAGTTGCTGGACAGGGATTAGCGACAATGAGCAGTTCTTC. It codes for CASCWTGISDNEQFF. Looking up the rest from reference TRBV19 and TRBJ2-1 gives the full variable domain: DGGITQSPKYLFRKEGQNVTLSCEQNLNHDAMYWYRQDPGQGLRLIYYSQIVNDFQKGDIAEGYSVSREKKESFPLTVTSAQKNPTAFYLCASCWTGISDNEQFFGPGTRLTVL.

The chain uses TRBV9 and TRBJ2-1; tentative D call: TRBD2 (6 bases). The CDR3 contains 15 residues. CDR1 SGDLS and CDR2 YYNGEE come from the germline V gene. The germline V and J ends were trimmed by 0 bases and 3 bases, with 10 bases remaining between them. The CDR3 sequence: CASSVGREFYNEQFF. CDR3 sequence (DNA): TGTGCCAGCAGCGTAGGGAGGGAGTTCTACAATGAGCAGTTCTTC. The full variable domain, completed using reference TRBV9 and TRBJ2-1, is DSGVTQTPKHLITATGQRVTLRCSPRSGDLSVYWYQQSLDQGLQFLIQYYNGEERAKGNILERFSAQQFPDLHSELNLSSLELGDSALYFCASSVGREFYNEQFFGPGTRLTVL.

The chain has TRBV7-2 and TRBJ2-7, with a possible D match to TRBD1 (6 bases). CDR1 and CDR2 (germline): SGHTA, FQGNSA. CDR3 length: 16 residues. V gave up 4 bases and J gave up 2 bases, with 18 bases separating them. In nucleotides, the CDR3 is TGTGCCAGCAGCTCTTTCTTGACAGGATATACCTACGAGCAGTACTTC. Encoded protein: CASSSFLTGYTYEQYF.

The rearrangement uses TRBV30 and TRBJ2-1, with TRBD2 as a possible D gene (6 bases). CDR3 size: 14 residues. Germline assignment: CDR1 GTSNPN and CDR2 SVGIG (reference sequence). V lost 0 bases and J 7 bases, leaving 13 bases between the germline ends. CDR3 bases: TGTGCCTGGAGTGTTGGCCAGGAGGGGAATGAGCAGTTCTTC. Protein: CAWSVGQEGNEQFF.

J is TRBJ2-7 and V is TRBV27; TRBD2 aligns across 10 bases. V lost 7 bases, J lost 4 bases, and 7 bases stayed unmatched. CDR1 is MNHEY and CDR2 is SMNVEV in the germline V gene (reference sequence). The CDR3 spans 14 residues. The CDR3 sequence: CASNPSGGLYEQYF. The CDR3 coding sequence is TGTGCCAGCAACCCTAGCGGGGGATTGTACGAGCAGTACTTC.

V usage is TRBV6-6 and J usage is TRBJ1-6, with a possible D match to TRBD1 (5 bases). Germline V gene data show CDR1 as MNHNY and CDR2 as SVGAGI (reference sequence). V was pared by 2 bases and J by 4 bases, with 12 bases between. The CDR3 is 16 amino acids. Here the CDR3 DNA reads TGTGCCAGCAGTTACGGCAGGGTGGTGTATAATTCACCCCTCCACTTT. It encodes CASSYGRVVYNSPLHF.

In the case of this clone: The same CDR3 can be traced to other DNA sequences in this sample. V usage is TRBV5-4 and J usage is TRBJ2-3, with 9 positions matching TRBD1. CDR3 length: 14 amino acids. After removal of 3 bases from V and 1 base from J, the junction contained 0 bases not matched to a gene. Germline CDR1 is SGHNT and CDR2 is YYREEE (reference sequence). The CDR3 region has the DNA TGTGCCAGCAGCTGGGACAGGGGCACAGATACGCAGTATTTT. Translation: CASSWDRGTDTQYF.

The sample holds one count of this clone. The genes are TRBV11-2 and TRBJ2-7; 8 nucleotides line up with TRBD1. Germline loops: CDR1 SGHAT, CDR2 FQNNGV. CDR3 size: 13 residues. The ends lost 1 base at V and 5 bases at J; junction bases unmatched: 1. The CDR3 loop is CASSLVGQDEQYF. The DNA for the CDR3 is TGTGCCAGCAGCTTAGTGGGACAGGACGAGCAGTACTTC.

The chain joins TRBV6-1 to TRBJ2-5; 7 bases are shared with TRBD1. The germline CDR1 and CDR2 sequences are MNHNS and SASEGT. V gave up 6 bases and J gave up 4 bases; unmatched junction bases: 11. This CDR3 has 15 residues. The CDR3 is CASSQGWDSLETQYF. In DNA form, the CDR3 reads TGTGCCAGCAGCCAAGGGTGGGACAGCCTAGAGACCCAGTACTTC.

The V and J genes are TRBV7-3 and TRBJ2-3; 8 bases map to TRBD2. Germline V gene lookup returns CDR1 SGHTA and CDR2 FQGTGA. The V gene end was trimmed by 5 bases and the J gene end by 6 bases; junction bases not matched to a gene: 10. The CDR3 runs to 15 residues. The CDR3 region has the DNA TGTGCCAGCAGCCCCCGCGGGGGGCGGGCCGATACGCAGTATTTT. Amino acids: CASSPRGGRADTQYF.

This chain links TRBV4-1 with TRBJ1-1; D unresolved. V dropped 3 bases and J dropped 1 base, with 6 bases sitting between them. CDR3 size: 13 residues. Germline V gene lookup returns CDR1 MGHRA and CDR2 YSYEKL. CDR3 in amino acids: CASSHGRNTEAFF. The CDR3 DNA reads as TGCGCCAGCAGCCATGGCCGGAACACTGAAGCTTTCTTT.